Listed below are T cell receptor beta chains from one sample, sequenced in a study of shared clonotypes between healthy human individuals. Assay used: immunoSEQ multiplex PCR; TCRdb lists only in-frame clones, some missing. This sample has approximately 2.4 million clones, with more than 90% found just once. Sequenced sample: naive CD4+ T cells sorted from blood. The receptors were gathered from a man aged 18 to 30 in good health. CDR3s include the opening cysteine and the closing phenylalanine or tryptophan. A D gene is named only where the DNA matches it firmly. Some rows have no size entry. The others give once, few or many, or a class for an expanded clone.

CASSVNSGAKNIQYF	TGTGCCAGCAGCGTCAACAGTGGGGCCAAAAACATTCAGTACTTC	TRBV9	TRBJ2-4	NA	15	NA
CASSSEGGTEAFF	TGTGCCAGCAGCTCGGAGGGAGGAACTGAAGCTTTCTTT	TRBV7-9	TRBJ1-1	NA	13	NA
CASSLVQMNTEAFF	TGTGCCAGCAGCTTAGTACAGATGAACACTGAAGCTTTCTTT	TRBV11-2	TRBJ1-1	NA	14	NA
CASSDGTGVKGEQYF	TGTGCCAGCAGCGACGGGACAGGGGTAAAGGGCGAGCAGTACTTC	TRBV9	TRBJ2-7	TRBD1	15	NA
CASTPRGEGYNEQFF	TGTGCCAGCACTCCCAGGGGGGAGGGCTACAATGAGCAGTTCTTC	TRBV27	TRBJ2-1	NA	15	NA
CAISEERAGNEKLFF	TGTGCCATCAGTGAGGAAAGAGCGGGGAATGAAAAACTGTTTTTT	TRBV10-3	TRBJ1-4	NA	15	NA
CASSLVGAGYTF	TGCGCCAGCAGCTTGGTGGGCGCTGGCTACACCTTC	TRBV5-1	TRBJ1-2	NA	12	NA
CASSYSRWGDTIYF	TGTGCCAGCAGTTACTCGAGATGGGGCGACACCATATATTTT	TRBV6-5	TRBJ1-3	NA	14	NA
CASSLGGQAPNTGELFF	TGTGCCAGCAGCTTAGGTGGACAGGCTCCGAACACCGGGGAGCTGTTTTTT	TRBV5-4	TRBJ2-2	TRBD1	17	NA
CASSSIPGQGEKLFF	TGTGCCAGCAGCTCGATACCGGGACAGGGAGAAAAACTGTTTTTT	TRBV5-4	TRBJ1-4	TRBD1	15	NA
CASSRDRESVEQYF	TGTGCCAGCAGCAGAGACAGGGAGTCGGTCGAGCAGTACTTC	TRBV2	TRBJ2-7	TRBD1	14	NA
CASNSGLAGRETQYF	TGTGCCAGTAATTCGGGACTAGCGGGACGAGAGACCCAGTACTTC	TRBV19	TRBJ2-5	TRBD2	15	NA
CASRGAGDQQFF	TGTGCCAGCCGGGGAGCGGGGGACCAGCAGTTCTTC	TRBV10-3	TRBJ2-1	TRBD2	12	NA
CASSAQGGGTDTQYF	TGTGCCAGCAGTGCCCAGGGAGGGGGCACAGATACGCAGTATTTT	TRBV6-4	TRBJ2-3	TRBD2	15	NA
CASSLVQGAGGYTF	TGTGCCAGCAGTTTAGTCCAGGGGGCAGGAGGCTACACCTTC	TRBV28	TRBJ1-2	TRBD1	14	NA
CASSPPNLRETQYF	TGTGCCAGCTCACCACCGAACCTTAGGGAGACCCAGTACTTC	TRBV18	TRBJ2-5	NA	14	NA
CASGAGNQPQHF	TGTGCCAGCGGCGCGGGAAATCAGCCCCAGCATTTT	TRBV9	TRBJ1-5	NA	12	NA
CATSRVSLAGYNEQFF	TGTGCCACCAGCAGAGTCTCACTAGCGGGGTACAATGAGCAGTTCTTC	TRBV15	TRBJ2-1	TRBD2	16	NA
CASSLLVRDTEAFF	TGTGCCAGCAGCTTGTTGGTCAGGGACACTGAAGCTTTCTTT	TRBV5-5	TRBJ1-1	NA	14	NA
CASSLAGQTNEKLFF	TGTGCCAGCAGCCTAGCAGGACAGACTAATGAAAAACTGTTTTTT	TRBV4-2	TRBJ1-4	NA	15	NA
CALHQQETQYF	TGTGCCTTACACCAGCAAGAGACCCAGTACTTC	TRBV30	TRBJ2-5	NA	11	once
CASSPGTANNEKLFF	TGTGCCAGCAGCCCCGGGACAGCCAACAATGAAAAACTGTTTTTT	TRBV7-9	TRBJ1-4	TRBD1	15	NA
CASSRDWAAANSYEQYF	TGTGCCAGTAGTAGAGATTGGGCGGCGGCCAACTCCTACGAGCAGTACTTC	TRBV19	TRBJ2-7	NA	17	NA
CASSQFGPAEKLFF	TGTGCCAGCAGCCAATTTGGGCCGGCGGAAAAACTGTTTTTT	TRBV5-5	TRBJ1-4	NA	14	once
CASSEWAGNGETQYF	TGTGCCAGCAGTGAATGGGCAGGGAATGGCGAGACCCAGTACTTC	TRBV25-1	TRBJ2-5	NA	15	NA
CASSKKDLNTEAFF	TGTGCCAGCAGTAAAAAGGACCTGAACACTGAAGCTTTCTTT	TRBV25-1	TRBJ1-1	NA	14	NA
CASSRRLQGMGYTF	TGTGCCAGCAGCCGTCGCCTACAGGGGATGGGCTACACCTTC	TRBV27	TRBJ1-2	TRBD1	14	NA
CASSLGTQGNQPQHF	TGCGCCAGCAGCTTGGGAACTCAAGGAAATCAGCCCCAGCATTTT	TRBV5-1	TRBJ1-5	NA	15	once
CAISAGQADNEKLFF	TGTGCCATCAGCGCAGGACAGGCTGATAATGAAAAACTGTTTTTT	TRBV10-3	TRBJ1-4	TRBD1	15	NA
CASRQRGGQGTQYF	TGTGCCAGCAGACAACGGGGGGGCCAGGGCACGCAGTATTTT	TRBV6-5	TRBJ2-3	TRBD2	14	NA
CASSANSPSYEQYF	TGTGCCAGTAGTGCGAACAGCCCGAGTTACGAGCAGTACTTC	TRBV19	TRBJ2-7	NA	14	NA
CASSLDRLASYEQYF	TGTGCCAGCAGCTTAGATAGGCTAGCGTCCTACGAGCAGTACTTC	TRBV7-9	TRBJ2-7	NA	15	NA
CASSSQETQYF	TGTGCCAGCAGCTCACAAGAGACCCAGTACTTC	TRBV7-2	TRBJ2-5	NA	11	NA
CAWSRLAGLGELFF	TGTGCCTGGAGTAGGCTAGCGGGACTGGGGGAGCTGTTTTTT	TRBV30	TRBJ2-2	TRBD2	14	NA
CASSLYGALNTEAFF	TGTGCCAGCAGCTTATATGGGGCTTTGAACACTGAAGCTTTCTTT	TRBV7-2	TRBJ1-1	NA	15	NA
CASSSPGTIYNEQFF	TGTGCCAGCAGTTCCCCCGGGACCATCTACAATGAGCAGTTCTTC	TRBV6-1	TRBJ2-1	NA	15	NA
CASSLGLAGAADTQYF	TGTGCCAGCAGCCTCGGACTAGCGGGAGCCGCAGATACGCAGTATTTT	TRBV7-2	TRBJ2-3	TRBD2	16	NA
CASSHNGPGGNQPQHF	TGTGCCAGCTCACATAACGGGCCGGGGGGCAATCAGCCCCAGCATTTT	TRBV18	TRBJ1-5	NA	16	NA
CASRSPSGRTGELFF	TGTGCCAGTAGATCGCCTAGCGGGAGGACCGGGGAGCTGTTTTTT	TRBV19	TRBJ2-2	TRBD2	15	NA
CAAGRTGELFF	TGTGCCGCCGGGAGGACCGGGGAGCTGTTTTTT	TRBV27	TRBJ2-2	TRBD2	11	NA
CASSLQTSSSYEQYF	TGTGCCAGCAGTTTACAGACCTCGAGCTCCTACGAGCAGTACTTC	TRBV28	TRBJ2-7	NA	15	NA
CASSPGGSGPQHF	TGTGCCAGCAGCCCTGGGGGTTCAGGGCCCCAGCATTTT	TRBV5-8	TRBJ1-5	NA	13	NA